A selection of T cell receptor beta chains follows, all from one sample in a study of a mutant IDH1 vaccine in newly diagnosed glioma. Using immunoSEQ multiplex PCR, the repertoire was profiled, and TCRdb retains in-frame clones only, with some absent. This sample has around 38,000 clones, with around 83% found just once. Their target antigens are unknown. The material sequenced was PBMCs, taken from a glioma patient whose treatment included an IDH1 peptide vaccine. The receptors derive from a man aged 30 to 45 with glioma. Both conserved end residues are part of each CDR3. A D gene is named only where the DNA matches it firmly. Clone size is shown for a subset of rows, as once, few, many or a class of expanded clone.

D	V	size	J	CDR3	DNA
TRBD1	TRBV6-1	-	TRBJ2-5	CASSETGQETQYF	TGTGCCAGCAGTGAGACAGGGCAAGAGACCCAGTACTTC
-	TRBV9	-	TRBJ1-5	CASSVNPSSNQPQHF	TGTGCCAGCAGCGTAAATCCCTCGAGCAATCAGCCCCAGCATTTT
-	TRBV7-9	-	TRBJ1-2	CASSLGWEYGYTF	TGTGCCAGCAGCTTAGGGTGGGAATATGGCTACACCTTC
-	TRBV28	once	TRBJ2-1	CASSPSDSGLTDEQFF	TGTGCCAGCAGCCCCTCCGACAGTGGACTAACGGATGAGCAGTTCTTC
-	TRBV18	-	TRBJ1-1	CASSPPSGSRTEAFF	TGTGCCAGCTCACCCCCAAGCGGGAGTCGGACTGAAGCTTTCTTT
-	TRBV30	-	TRBJ2-1	CAWSVRGSSYNEQFF	TGTGCCTGGAGTGTTCGGGGGTCCTCCTACAATGAGCAGTTCTTC
-	TRBV28	medium-sized	TRBJ1-1	CASSLGDLNTEAFF	TGTGCCAGCAGTCTAGGGGACTTGAACACTGAAGCTTTCTTT
-	TRBV30	-	TRBJ2-7	CAWSGGSHEQYF	TGTGCCTGGAGTGGAGGGTCCCACGAGCAGTACTTC
-	TRBV5-4	once	TRBJ2-2	CASSLAQINTGELFF	TGTGCCAGCAGCTTGGCCCAGATTAACACCGGGGAGCTGTTTTTT
-	TRBV1	-	TRBJ2-7	CTSSLRNLRRWQYF	TGCACCAGCAGCCTCCGGAACCTAAGGAGGTGGCAGTACTTC
-	TRBV30	-	TRBJ1-5	CAAGMGVDQPQHF	TGTGCCGCGGGAATGGGGGTAGATCAGCCCCAGCATTTT
TRBD1	TRBV15	-	TRBJ2-5	CATSRLTLRDRGEETQYF	TGTGCCACCAGCAGACTCACGCTCCGGGACAGGGGTGAAGAGACCCAGTACTTC
-	TRBV30	-	TRBJ1-6	CAFRLLATNSPLHF	TGTGCCTTCCGGCTGCTAGCTACTAATTCACCCCTCCACTTT
-	TRBV7-9	-	TRBJ2-1	CASSPRSGRTGEINEQFF	TGTGCCAGCAGCCCCCGATCTGGTCGAACGGGGGAAATAAATGAGCAGTTCTTC
TRBD2	TRBV2	once	TRBJ2-5	CASTSGTQETQYF	TGTGCCAGCACTAGCGGTACCCAAGAGACCCAGTACTTC
TRBD1	TRBV5-6	-	TRBJ2-7	CASSLVGTGQGYEQYF	TGTGCCAGCAGCTTGGTTGGTACGGGACAGGGGTACGAGCAGTACTTC
TRBD2	TRBV5-1	-	TRBJ2-1	CASSSGLAGGTNEQFF	TGCGCCAGCAGCTCGGGACTAGCGGGGGGCACCAATGAGCAGTTCTTC
-	TRBV10-3	few	TRBJ2-1	CAISEERGAGEFF	TGTGCCATCAGTGAGGAGAGGGGCGCGGGTGAGTTCTTC
-	TRBV10-3	-	TRBJ1-5	CAISPGADSNQPQHF	TGTGCCATCAGCCCTGGGGCGGATAGCAATCAGCCCCAGCATTTT
TRBD1	TRBV5-1	-	TRBJ2-6	CASSLGTGGLGGANVLTF	TGCGCCAGCAGCCTAGGGACAGGGGGTTTAGGTGGGGCCAACGTCCTGACTTTC
TRBD1	TRBV7-2	-	TRBJ1-5	CASSFSGQGFQPQHF	TGTGCCAGCAGCTTTTCGGGACAGGGGTTTCAGCCCCAGCATTTT
TRBD2	TRBV6-1	-	TRBJ2-1	CASRAGTSGRGEQFF	TGTGCCAGCAGGGCCGGGACTAGCGGGAGGGGTGAGCAGTTCTTC
TRBD1	TRBV7-2	-	TRBJ1-2	CASSSLQGAGYGYTF	TGTGCCAGCAGCTCCTTACAGGGGGCCGGCTATGGCTACACCTTC
TRBD2	TRBV28	-	TRBJ2-7	CASSDGLVSPYEQYF	TGTGCCAGCAGCGATGGACTAGTTAGTCCCTACGAGCAGTACTTC
-	TRBV7-2	-	TRBJ2-5	CASSLRSGTGVQYF	TGTGCCAGCAGCTTAAGATCGGGCACTGGAGTCCAGTACTTC
-	TRBV9	-	TRBJ2-3	CASSVAVRDTQYF	TGTGCCAGCAGCGTAGCGGTTCGGGATACGCAGTATTTT
TRBD1	TRBV27	-	TRBJ2-7	CASSPRTGGSEQYF	TGTGCCAGCAGTCCGAGGACAGGGGGATCCGAGCAGTACTTC
-	TRBV27	-	TRBJ1-2	CASSPSGTYGYTF	TGTGCCAGCAGTCCCTCCGGGACCTATGGCTACACCTTC
-	TRBV5-8	-	TRBJ1-3	CASSSGQIVSGNTIYF	TGTGCCAGCAGTTCTGGACAGATTGTCTCTGGAAACACCATATATTTT
-	TRBV5-5	-	TRBJ2-2	CASSLIPIGELFF	TGTGCCAGCAGCTTAATCCCCATCGGGGAGCTGTTTTTT
-	TRBV5-5	-	TRBJ2-7	CASSLEEALEQYF	TGTGCCAGCAGCTTGGAAGAGGCACTGGAGCAGTACTTC
-	TRBV7-7	-	TRBJ2-1	CASSSSSGTVYNEQFF	TGTGCCAGCAGCTCTTCCTCCGGGACGGTCTACAATGAGCAGTTCTTC
-	TRBV5-6	-	TRBJ1-2	CASSSTASYGYTF	TGTGCCAGCAGCTCGACAGCGTCCTATGGCTACACCTTC
TRBD1	TRBV30	-	TRBJ2-7	CAWSVVSGGDEQYF	TGTGCCTGGAGTGTAGTATCAGGGGGCGACGAGCAGTACTTC
TRBD1	TRBV6-5	-	TRBJ1-2	CASRDRIGYTF	TGTGCCTCCCGGGACAGAATCGGCTACACCTTC
-	TRBV9	few	TRBJ1-6	CASSTRDGGNSPLHF	TGTGCCAGCAGCACCCGGGACGGAGGAAATTCACCCCTCCACTTT
-	TRBV7-8	-	TRBJ1-5	CASSLRGWGNQPQHF	TGTGCCAGCAGCTTGAGGGGATGGGGCAATCAGCCCCAGCATTTT